The next 13 T cell receptor beta chains were all read from a single sample in a study of cytomegalovirus exposure and HLA in healthy donors. The study ran its PCR with 60 Vbeta and 13 Jbeta primers. TCRdb's table, derived via immunoSEQ multiplex PCR, lists solely in-frame clones and lacks some. This table has under 250,000 clones, around four fifths appearing once. The sample comprised PBMCs. Source of these receptors: a man aged 50 to 60 in good health and CMV-seronegative.

This chain links TRBV19 with TRBJ2-1, with 11 bases aligning to TRBD2. With 3 bases clipped from V and 3 bases from J, the junction kept 4 bases outside the gene matches. The CDR3 contains 16 residues. Germline V gene lookup returns CDR1 LNHDA and CDR2 SQIVND (reference sequence). The CDR3 loop is CASSIGTSGIYNEQFF. In DNA, the CDR3 is TGTGCCAGTAGTATCGGGACTAGCGGCATCTACAATGAGCAGTTCTTC. The full variable domain, in which reference TRBV19 and TRBJ2-1 provide the parts outside the CDR3, is DGGITQSPKYLFRKEGQNVTLSCEQNLNHDAMYWYRQDPGQGLRLIYYSQIVNDFQKGDIAEGYSVSREKKESFPLTVTSAQKNPTAFYLCASSIGTSGIYNEQFFGPGTRLTVL.

This clone was detected only once. The chain is built from TRBV7-3 and TRBJ2-6, with 9 bases lining up with TRBD1. The germline V gene encodes CDR1 SGHTA and CDR2 FQGTGA. V shed 7 bases and J 0 bases; nucleotides not matched to a gene: 7. The CDR3 is made up of 17 amino acids. The CDR3 region has the DNA TGTGCCAGCAACATGGACAGGGGAGACTCTGGGGCCAACGTCCTGACTTTC. The encoded protein is CASNMDRGDSGANVLTF.

This chain uses TRBV5-4 with TRBJ1-1; D unresolved. CDR3 length: 13 residues. Looked up from germline, CDR1 is SGHNT and CDR2 is YYREEE (reference sequence). Deletions cut 2 bases from V and 1 base from J, with 6 bases between. The CDR3 region has the DNA TGTGCCAGCAGCTTCAACAAGAACACTGAAGCTTTCTTT. This encodes CASSFNKNTEAFF.

The gene calls are TRBV27 and TRBJ2-5, with D tentatively TRBD2 (6 bases). Germline CDR1 is MNHEY and CDR2 is SMNVEV (reference sequence). Trimming took 1 base from V and 0 from J, leaving 12 bases between them. The length of the CDR3 is 16 residues. CDR3 region: CASSLWDSGNQETQYF. DNA of the CDR3: TGTGCCAGCAGTTTATGGGATAGCGGCAACCAAGAGACCCAGTACTTC.

The chain carries TRBV6-1 and TRBJ1-2; no clear D. This CDR3 has 13 amino acids. V lost 6 bases, J lost 6 bases, and 14 bases lay in between. Germline V gene lookup returns CDR1 MNHNS and CDR2 SASEGT. CDR3 amino acids: CASRITVVDGYTF. The CDR3 DNA sequence: TGTGCCAGCAGGATTACAGTTGTGGATGGCTACACCTTC.

This clone occurred a few times. V gene TRBV27 combines with J gene TRBJ1-2, with D possibly matching TRBD1 (5 bases). Trimming pared 3 bases from V and 4 bases from J, leaving 12 bases between. Germline CDR1 MNHEY, CDR2 SMNVEV (reference sequence). This CDR3 has 14 residues. The CDR3 nucleotides are TGTGCCAGCAGTTTTCGTCAGGGAAGCTATGGCTACACCTTC. It codes for CASSFRQGSYGYTF.

The chain joins TRBV5-4 to TRBJ2-4; 7 nucleotides match TRBD2. Trimming cost V 4 bases and J 3 bases; bases outside gene matches: 13. CDR1 and CDR2 from the germline V gene are SGHNT and YYREEE (reference sequence). CDR3 length equals 17 residues. The CDR3 region is CASSPGGRAHLKNIQYF. In nucleotides, the CDR3 is TGTGCCAGCAGCCCGGGAGGCAGGGCTCATCTCAAAAACATTCAGTACTTC.

V and J are TRBV2 and TRBJ1-5; possible D gene TRBD1, 5 bases. This CDR3 has 13 residues. Per the germline V gene, CDR1 is SNHLY and CDR2 is FYNNEI. V lost 6 bases and J lost 3, with 9 bases in between. The DNA for the CDR3 is TGTGCCAGCAGCCGACAGTACAATCAGCCCCAGCATTTT. It codes for CASSRQYNQPQHF.

For this clone: This CDR3 is also generated by other DNA sequences in the sample. The chain joins TRBV27 to TRBJ2-1; 8 bases align to TRBD2. The germline gives CDR1 MNHEY, CDR2 SMNVEV (reference sequence). Trimming at V came to 6 bases and at J to 6 bases, leaving 16 bases not matched to a gene. This CDR3 region has 17 residues. CDR3 in DNA: TGTGCCAGCAGCCGACCACTCGGGACTAGGACGCCCAATGAGCAGTTCTTC. Translating gives CASSRPLGTRTPNEQFF.

The J gene is TRBJ2-7, the V gene TRBV5-6, with 8 bases matching TRBD1. The CDR3 sequence is 15 residues long. V gave up 1 base and J gave up 3 bases; unmatched junction bases: 6. Germline V gene sequence: CDR1 SGHDT, CDR2 YYEEEE. CDR3 DNA sequence: TGTGCCAGCAGCTTGCGGGGCAGGGGGCTCTACGAGCAGTACTTC. Amino acids: CASSLRGRGLYEQYF.

The chain combines TRBV9 with TRBJ2-2; possible D gene TRBD2, 5 bases. The V gene lost 4 bases and the J gene lost 8 bases, with 12 bases spanning the gap. This CDR3 region has 13 residues. CDR1 is SGDLS and CDR2 is YYNGEE in the germline V gene. The CDR3 spells CASSSTTSGELFF. In DNA form, the CDR3 reads TGTGCCAGCAGCTCGACTACCTCAGGGGAGCTGTTTTTT.

J is TRBJ2-7 and V is TRBV6-5, with 10 bases lining up with TRBD1. Trimming cost V 6 bases and J 6 bases; bases outside gene matches: 8. The germline CDR1 and CDR2 sequences are MNHEY and SVGAGI. The CDR3 runs 14 residues. The CDR3 coding sequence is TGTGCCAGCAGAGAGGGACAGGGGAGCGGCGAGCAGTACTTC. Amino acid sequence: CASREGQGSGEQYF.

V usage is TRBV7-9 and J usage is TRBJ2-3; TRBD1 matches at 7 bases. In germline, CDR1 is SEHNR, CDR2 FQNEAQ (reference sequence). V shed 1 base, J shed 2 bases, and the junction held 3 bases outside the gene matches. The CDR3 has 15 amino acids. CDR3 sequence (DNA): TGTGCCAGCAGCTTAGTTACAGGGGCCACAGATACGCAGTATTTT. This encodes CASSLVTGATDTQYF.